These T cell receptor beta chains were read from a single sample in a study of yellow fever vaccine responses in identical twins. MiXCR, applied by TCRdb to the RT-PCR reads, yields one record per CDR3 protein. The data hold 20,000 or so distinct CDR3 sequences, with roughly 72% observed a single time. Sample: T cells from blood (PBMCs), unsorted or a sorted subset (not recorded which), taken before or after yellow fever vaccination (not recorded which). These receptors were taken from a woman under 30 who received the yellow fever vaccine. CDR3s include the opening cysteine and the closing phenylalanine or tryptophan. The D gene is left open where the match is weak. Size is stated for part of the rows, as once, few or many counts, or as a class when the clone is expanded.

TRBJ1-1 NA TRBV7-6 NA TGTGCCAGCAGCTTAGGTGGCGAGAACACTGAAGCTTTCTTT CASSLGGENTEAFF
TRBJ2-7 NA TRBV5-6 NA TGTGCCAGCAGCTTAACCGGGGCCACCTACGAGCAGTACTTC CASSLTGATYEQYF
TRBJ2-5 NA TRBV18 NA TGTGCCAGCTCAAACAGGGATGGGGAGACCCAGTACTTC CASSNRDGETQYF
TRBJ2-1 TRBD2 TRBV11-2 NA TGTGCCAGCAGCTCCGGACTAGCGTCGTACAATGAGCAGTTCTTC CASSSGLASYNEQFF
TRBJ2-1 NA TRBV29-1 NA TGCAGCGTTGAAGGGGGCCCTGGTAATGAGCAGTTCTTC CSVEGGPGNEQFF
TRBJ2-7 TRBD2 TRBV18 once TGTGCCAGCTCACCCCAGGAAGGGACTATCGAGCAGTACTTC CASSPQEGTIEQYF
TRBJ2-1 NA TRBV3-1 NA TGTGCCAGCAGCCAAGATGACGTACCCTACAATGAGCAGTTCTTC CASSQDDVPYNEQFF
TRBJ2-3 TRBD2 TRBV5-1 NA TGCGCCAGCAGCCAGTGGGGGGGTGCAGATACGCAGTATTTT CASSQWGGADTQYF
TRBJ2-5 NA TRBV10-2 NA TGCGCCAGCAGTGATGTAAAGGAGACCCAGTACTTC CASSDVKETQYF
TRBJ2-1 TRBD2 TRBV18 NA TGTGCCAGCTCACCACCGGCTAGCGGACTCAATGAGCAGTTCTTC CASSPPASGLNEQFF
TRBJ2-5 NA TRBV20-1 NA TGCAGTGCTGGCGCACAGTCCATACAAGAGACCCAGTACTTC CSAGAQSIQETQYF
TRBJ1-1 NA TRBV4-1 few TGCGCCAGCAGCCAAGATGGGGGTCGTGGCACTGAAGCTTTCTTT CASSQDGGRGTEAFF
TRBJ2-1 NA TRBV9 NA TGTGCCAGCAGCGTGATCTACAATGAGCAGTTCTTC CASSVIYNEQFF
TRBJ2-5 NA TRBV2 NA TGTGCCAGCCAACTAGCAGCTATGGGGGAGACCCAGTACTTC CASQLAAMGETQYF
TRBJ2-3 TRBD2 TRBV20-1 NA TGCAGTGCAGAGCAGTATGCGGGAGGACCGGAAGATACGCAGTATTTT CSAEQYAGGPEDTQYF
TRBJ2-7 TRBD1 TRBV24-1 NA TGTGCCACCAGTGATGGGACAGTGCCCTTCTACGAGCAGTACTTC CATSDGTVPFYEQYF
TRBJ2-7 NA TRBV27 once TGTGCCAGCAGTTCCCGGACAATACCCTACGAGCAGTACTTC CASSSRTIPYEQYF
TRBJ2-1 NA TRBV11-2 NA TGTGCCAGCAGCTTAGATCACGGCGAGCAGTTCTTC CASSLDHGEQFF
TRBJ2-1 TRBD2 TRBV18 NA TGTGCCAGCTCACCCGGACTAGCGGGCCGCTGGGACAATGAGCAGTTCTTC CASSPGLAGRWDNEQFF
TRBJ1-1 NA TRBV27 NA TGTGCCAGCAGTTTGAACAGGGTATATGGCACTGAAGCTTTCTTT CASSLNRVYGTEAFF
TRBJ2-7 NA TRBV7-3 NA TGTGCCAGCAGCCCCGGGCACCCCTACGAGCAGTACTTC CASSPGHPYEQYF
TRBJ2-3 NA TRBV6-1 NA TGTGCCAGCAGTGAAGCCTGGGGTACAGATACGCAGTATTTT CASSEAWGTDTQYF
TRBJ2-6 NA TRBV4-2 NA TGTGCCAGCAGCCAAGATGGGCAGGGTATGGGGGCCAACGTCCTGACTTTC CASSQDGQGMGANVLTF
TRBJ2-3 NA TRBV5-1 NA TGCGCCAGCAGCTTGGAGGTGGGAGTGGGCACAGATACGCAGTATTTT CASSLEVGVGTDTQYF
TRBJ2-1 TRBD1 TRBV11-3 NA TGTGCCAGCAGCCGGGGACAGGGAAGGGACAATGAGCAGTTCTTC CASSRGQGRDNEQFF
TRBJ2-3 NA TRBV25-1 NA TGTGCCAGCAGCCCCACCGTCTCAACGCAGTATTTT CASSPTVSTQYF
TRBJ2-5 NA TRBV20-1 NA TGCAGTGCTAGTTCATTCCAAGAGACCCAGTACTTC CSASSFQETQYF
TRBJ2-3 NA TRBV20-1 NA TGCAGTGCTAGGAGTGGGGGAACAGATACGCAGTATTTT CSARSGGTDTQYF
TRBJ2-3 NA TRBV4-1 NA TGCGCCAGCAGCCACCCCCCGGCAACTAGCACAGATACGCAGTATTTT CASSHPPATSTDTQYF
TRBJ2-7 NA TRBV7-1 NA TGTGCCAGCAGCTCACCAGGCCTCCTCGGCTACGAGCAGTACTTC CASSSPGLLGYEQYF
TRBJ1-1 NA TRBV18 NA TGTGCCAGCTCACTCGGAAGATCGACCAGGGGGAACACTGAAGCTTTCTTT CASSLGRSTRGNTEAFF
TRBJ1-4 NA TRBV11-1 NA TGTGCCAGCAGCTTAGCGCGGGGGACCGCCGTTGAAAAACTGTTTTTT CASSLARGTAVEKLFF
TRBJ2-1 NA TRBV18 NA TGTGCCAGCTCAACTGACAATGAGCAGTTCTTC CASSTDNEQFF
TRBJ1-2 NA TRBV24-1 once TGTGCCACCAGTCACAGGGACTATGGCTACACCTTC CATSHRDYGYTF
TRBJ2-7 NA TRBV2 NA TGTGCCAGCAGTGTGGAGGAGACCTACGAGCAGTACTTC CASSVEETYEQYF
TRBJ2-1 TRBD2 TRBV3-1 few TGTGCCAGCAGCCAAGAGAGGACTAGCGGGGGACAGTTCTTC CASSQERTSGGQFF
TRBJ2-2 NA TRBV15 NA TGTGCCACCACCCCGGGGGCAACCGGGGAGCTGTTTTTT CATTPGATGELFF
TRBJ2-1 TRBD1 TRBV11-3 NA TGTGCCAGCAGCCTCGCCACAGGGGGTCACAATGAGCAGTTCTTC CASSLATGGHNEQFF
TRBJ1-1 NA TRBV7-6 NA TGTGCCAGCAGCTTAGAGGCTCAGGGAGGAACTGAAGCTTTCTTT CASSLEAQGGTEAFF
TRBJ1-2 TRBD1 TRBV3-1 NA TGTGCCAGCAGACATGTAGCGGGACAGGTCTATGGCTACACCTTC CASRHVAGQVYGYTF
TRBJ2-1 NA TRBV7-9 NA TGTGCCAGCAGCTTGGTACAGGGCTCCTACAATGAGCAGTTCTTC CASSLVQGSYNEQFF
TRBJ1-2 NA TRBV10-3 NA TGTGCCATCAGTGAAGGGGGATCTGGTGGCTACACCTTC CAISEGGSGGYTF
TRBJ2-2 TRBD1 TRBV4-1 NA TGCGCCAGCAGCCAGGGACAGGGGGCATCCGGGGAGCTGTTTTTT CASSQGQGASGELFF
TRBJ2-5 TRBD2 TRBV2 NA TGTGCCAGCGGACAAACTAGCGGGGGGGCCTCGGAGACCCAGTACTTC CASGQTSGGASETQYF
TRBJ2-1 TRBD2 TRBV13 NA TGTGCCAGCAGCGTTCAGACTAGCGGGGGCCCGCAGTTCTTC CASSVQTSGGPQFF
TRBJ2-6 NA TRBV19 once TGTGCCAGTAGTATCGCTGGGGCCAACGTCCTGACTTTC CASSIAGANVLTF
TRBJ2-3 TRBD1 TRBV19 NA TGTGCCAGTAGTCGAACGAGACAGGGCCCCACAGATACGCAGTATTTT CASSRTRQGPTDTQYF
TRBJ2-1 NA TRBV5-6 NA TGTGCCAGCAGCTTGGGTGACAATGAGCAGTTCTTC CASSLGDNEQFF
TRBJ1-1 TRBD1 TRBV11-1 NA TGTGCCAGCAGGGCAGACAGGGAAGTCATGTCTTCGAACACTGAAGCTTTCTTT CASRADREVMSSNTEAFF
TRBJ1-3 NA TRBV7-9 few TGTGCCAGCAGCTTGGACCCTGGGTCTGGAAACACCATATATTTT CASSLDPGSGNTIYF
TRBJ2-1 NA TRBV29-1 few TGCAGTGTTCTAAGCGGGCTTTACAATGAGCAGTTCTTC CSVLSGLYNEQFF
TRBJ1-5 TRBD1 TRBV13 NA TGTGCCAGCAACGACAGGGGCCCCAATCAGCCCCAGCATTTT CASNDRGPNQPQHF
TRBJ1-1 NA TRBV6-1 NA TGTGCCAGCAGTAGGACCGAGAACACTGAAGCTTTCTTT CASSRTENTEAFF
TRBJ1-6 NA TRBV12-3/TRBV12-4 NA TGTGCCAGCAGCTCCGGGATAAAAAATTCACCCCTCCACTTT CASSSGIKNSPLHF
TRBJ1-2 NA TRBV18 once TGTGCCAGCTCACCGGGAACCGGGACTTTACCTATTAACTATGGCTACACCTTC CASSPGTGTLPINYGYTF
TRBJ1-2 NA TRBV18 NA TGTGCCAGCTCACCAGTAGGGACGAACGAGAGGTACACCTTC CASSPVGTNERYTF
TRBJ2-2 TRBD2 TRBV6-2/TRBV6-3 NA TGTGCCAGCAGGACTAGCGGGGAGAGGACCGGGGAGCTGTTTTTT CASRTSGERTGELFF
TRBJ1-2 NA TRBV3-1 once TGTGCCAGCAGCCCCCAGGGGCGGGGCTACACCTTC CASSPQGRGYTF
TRBJ1-1 TRBD1 TRBV4-1 NA TGCGCCAGCAGCCAACCCGGGACAGGAGACACTGAAGCTTTCTTT CASSQPGTGDTEAFF